The 24 T cell receptor beta chains reported below all come from one sample, sequenced in a study of T cell changes during pregnancy in multiple sclerosis. The method was immunoSEQ multiplex PCR; TCRdb's version includes in-frame clones alone and lacks a portion of them. The sample consists of some 120,000 clones, about 95% of them appearing once. Sequenced material: peripheral blood, taken after pregnancy. These receptors came from a female donor with multiple sclerosis, enrolled in a pregnancy study.

Worth noting for this clone: The same CDR3 is also encoded by other DNA sequences in this sample. The V gene is TRBV6-5, the J gene TRBJ2-7, with 7 bases fitting TRBD1. The germline V gene encodes CDR1 MNHEY and CDR2 SVGAGI. The length of the CDR3 is 15 residues. The J segment lost 0 bases and the V segment lost 0 bases, leaving 2 bases of the junction unmatched. The CDR3 nucleotides read TGTGCCAGCAGTTACTCGGCAGGGGGCTCCTACGAGCAGTACTTC. It codes for CASSYSAGGSYEQYF.

The V gene is TRBV7-9, the J gene TRBJ2-1; TRBD2 might be the D (6 bases). The CDR3 length is 14 residues. The ends were cut back, 6 bases at V and 4 bases at J, with 13 bases in the middle. From germline, CDR1 is SEHNR and CDR2 FQNEAQ (reference sequence). This CDR3 is CASRISGPYNEQFF. The CDR3 nucleotides are TGTGCCAGCAGGATTAGCGGACCGTACAATGAGCAGTTCTTC. Looking up the rest from reference TRBV7-9 and TRBJ2-1 gives the full variable domain: DTGVSQNPRHKITKRGQNVTFRCDPISEHNRLYWYRQTLGQGPEFLTYFQNEAQLEKSRLLSDRFSAERPKGSFSTLEIQRTEQGDSAMYLCASRISGPYNEQFFGPGTRLTVL.

The chain has TRBV29-1 and TRBJ2-5; D perhaps matches TRBD1 (6 bases). The CDR3 extends over 13 amino acids. V lost 0 bases, J lost 2 bases, and 7 bases lay in between. Germline loops: CDR1 SQVTM, CDR2 ANQGSEA. DNA for the CDR3: TGCAGCGTTGAAGATGGACAGCAAGAGACCCAGTACTTC. This encodes CSVEDGQQETQYF.

The chain combines TRBV19 with TRBJ2-5; D is perhaps TRBD2 (5 bases). Germline values: CDR1 LNHDA, CDR2 SQIVND (reference sequence). The CDR3 spans 15 residues. Trimming pared 5 bases from V and 4 bases from J, leaving 17 bases between. The CDR3 nucleotides read TGTGCCAGTAGTCCTAACCCCCTCCGGGGAGAGACCCAGTACTTC. Translated: CASSPNPLRGETQYF.

CDR3 sequence reads: CASSLTSGSWGGYEQYF. Here the CDR3 DNA reads TGTGCCAGCAGCTTAACTAGCGGGAGTTGGGGCGGATACGAGCAGTACTTC. J is TRBJ2-7 and V is TRBV7-2, with TRBD2 matching 11 bases. The CDR3 totals 17 residues. Germline lookup yields CDR1 SGHTA and CDR2 FQGNSA. The ends lost 2 bases at V and 4 bases at J; junction bases unmatched: 10. Combining the CDR3 with reference TRBV7-2 and TRBJ2-7 gives the whole variable domain GAGVSQSPSNKVTEKGKDVELRCDPISGHTALYWYRQSLGQGLEFLIYFQGNSAPDKSGLPSDRFSAERTGGSVSTLTIQRTQQEDSAVYLCASSLTSGSWGGYEQYFGPGTRLTVT.

The chain recombines TRBV7-9 with TRBJ2-6; a possible D gene is TRBD1 (7 bases). Deletions cut 4 bases from V and 0 bases from J, with 13 bases between. The CDR3 extends over 17 amino acids. Germline V gene lookup returns CDR1 SEHNR and CDR2 FQNEAQ (reference sequence). The DNA for the CDR3 is TGTGCCAGCAGCTGGAGACAGGGAGGCTCTGGGGCCAACGTCCTGACTTTC. Translating it yields CASSWRQGGSGANVLTF.

The chain employs TRBV7-9 and TRBJ2-7, with D maybe TRBD2 (5 bases). The CDR3 covers 12 residues. Germline V CDR1 and CDR2: SEHNR, FQNEAQ (reference sequence). V lost 8 bases and J lost 2, with 10 bases in between. In DNA, the CDR3 is TGTGCCAGCCGAGGGTCCGCCTACGAGCAGTACTTC. Protein sequence: CASRGSAYEQYF.

CDR3 in DNA: TGTGCCAGCAGCGCCTCATCAGGCTACGAGCAGTACTTC. The encoded protein is CASSASSGYEQYF. The chain carries TRBV5-4 and TRBJ2-7; D is unclear. This CDR3 comprises 13 residues. Trimming removed 4 bases from V and 3 bases from J, with 11 bases in between. The V gene's germline CDR1 is SGHNT and CDR2 YYREEE (reference sequence).

The V and J genes are TRBV7-9 and TRBJ2-5, with D perhaps matching TRBD2 (6 bases). Trimming removed 5 bases at V and 4 bases at J, with 23 bases between. The CDR3 is 17 amino acids. Looked up from germline, CDR1 is SEHNR and CDR2 is FQNEAQ (reference sequence). DNA of the CDR3: TGTGCCAGCAGCACCGGAGGAGGGCTAGTGCGCGGAGAGACCCAGTACTTC. Translated: CASSTGGGLVRGETQYF. Full variable domain (missing parts from reference TRBV7-9 and TRBJ2-5): DTGVSQNPRHKITKRGQNVTFRCDPISEHNRLYWYRQTLGQGPEFLTYFQNEAQLEKSRLLSDRFSAERPKGSFSTLEIQRTEQGDSAMYLCASSTGGGLVRGETQYFGPGTRLLVL.

The sample holds one count of this clone. V is TRBV14 and J is TRBJ2-7; TRBD2 is a possible D gene (6 bases). This CDR3 is built from 14 residues. Germline CDR1 SGHDN, CDR2 FVKESK. V was trimmed by 6 bases and J by 3 bases, leaving 15 bases between them. CDR3 region: CASRAGGSGYEQYF. CDR3 in DNA: TGTGCCAGCAGGGCCGGAGGGTCGGGCTACGAGCAGTACTTC. Combining the CDR3 with reference TRBV14 and TRBJ2-7 gives the whole variable domain EAGVTQFPSHSVIEKGQTVTLRCDPISGHDNLYWYRRVMGKEIKFLLHFVKESKQDESGMPNNRFLAERTGGTYSTLKVQPAELEDSGVYFCASRAGGSGYEQYFGPGTRLTVT.

This clone was counted once. This chain joins TRBV5-1 and TRBJ1-1; 7 bases agree with TRBD1. The germline CDR1 and CDR2 sequences are SGHRS and YFSETQ. V lost 4 bases to trimming and J lost 1 base; unmatched junction nucleotides: 4. CDR3 length: 14 residues. CDR3 region: CASSPRQGNTEAFF. DNA of the CDR3: TGCGCCAGCAGCCCTAGACAGGGGAACACTGAAGCTTTCTTT. Full variable domain (missing parts from reference TRBV5-1 and TRBJ1-1): KAGVTQTPRYLIKTRGQQVTLSCSPISGHRSVSWYQQTPGQGLQFLFEYFSETQRNKGNFPGRFSGRQFSNSRSEMNVSTLELGDSALYLCASSPRQGNTEAFFGQGTRLTVV.

This clone was recorded only once. The chain has TRBV7-8 and TRBJ1-2; 7 bases map to TRBD1. This CDR3 has 12 amino acids. The germline V gene has CDR1 SGHVS and CDR2 FQNEAQ. Trimming removed 9 bases from V and 0 bases from J; junction bases left unmatched: 1. CDR3 DNA: TGTGCCAGTCAGGGGGCTAACTATGGCTACACCTTC. It encodes CASQGANYGYTF.

V usage is TRBV9 and J usage is TRBJ2-7, with 7 bases matching TRBD1. The CDR3 spans 15 residues. Trimming removed 0 bases from V and 0 bases from J; junction bases left unmatched: 3. Germline V gene lookup returns CDR1 SGDLS and CDR2 YYNGEE. Written as DNA, the CDR3 is TGTGCCAGCAGCGTAGGGGACAGTTCCTCCTACGAGCAGTACTTC. It encodes CASSVGDSSSYEQYF.

V usage is TRBV28 and J usage is TRBJ2-1, with D tentatively TRBD1 (5 bases). The V and J ends lost 5 bases and 6 bases respectively, with 17 bases between them. Germline V gene lookup returns CDR1 MDHEN and CDR2 SYDVKM. This CDR3 is 15 amino acids long. The CDR3 protein is CASSVPRVGPNEQFF. CDR3 DNA sequence: TGTGCCAGCAGTGTACCCAGGGTGGGGCCCAATGAGCAGTTCTTC.

V usage is TRBV9 and J usage is TRBJ2-2, with 16 bases lining up with TRBD2. Germline trimming cut 2 bases from V and 7 bases from J; bases unmatched to any gene: 8. The CDR3 is 18 amino acids. CDR1 SGDLS and CDR2 YYNGEE come from the germline V gene. CDR3 nucleotides: TGTGCCAGCAGCGTCGGGACTAGCGGGAGGGCCACGATCGGGGAGCTGTTTTTT. This encodes CASSVGTSGRATIGELFF.

Concerning this clone: The same CDR3 can be traced to other DNA sequences in this sample. The CDR3 spells CASSLGLGEYEQYF. The CDR3 DNA reads TGTGCCAGCAGCTTGGGGCTCGGAGAATATGAGCAGTACTTC. V and J are TRBV5-6 and TRBJ2-7; D is ambiguous. Germline-derived CDR1 and CDR2 are SGHDT and YYEEEE. This CDR3 is built from 14 residues. The V end was cut by 0 bases, the J end by 7 bases, with 14 bases between.

The chain joins TRBV5-4 to TRBJ2-7, with a tentative D call TRBD1 (6 bases). Germline CDR1 SGHNT, CDR2 YYREEE (reference sequence). The CDR3 is 14 residues long. V lost 4 bases and J lost 2, with 13 bases in between. CDR3 residues: CASSQDRRAYEQYF. CDR3 nucleotide sequence: TGTGCCAGCAGCCAGGACAGAAGAGCCTACGAGCAGTACTTC.

This clone occurred once. The CDR3 sequence is CASSIWAGAYNEQFF. The CDR3 DNA follows: TGTGCCAGTAGTATTTGGGCAGGGGCGTACAATGAGCAGTTCTTC. The rearrangement uses TRBV19 and TRBJ2-1; D might be TRBD1 (6 bases). The length of the CDR3 is 15 residues. Trimming shortened V by 3 bases and J by 4 bases, and 13 bases separated the two germline ends. CDR1 and CDR2 from the germline V gene are LNHDA and SQIVND (reference sequence).

The chain links TRBV7-9 to TRBJ1-1; 7 nucleotides line up with TRBD1. The CDR3 length is 14 residues. J was trimmed by 5 bases and V by 0 bases; bases with no gene match: 3. CDR1 is SEHNR, CDR2 FQNEAQ, per germline (reference sequence). CDR3 DNA sequence: TGTGCCAGCAGCTTAGCGCAGGGGGGAACTGAAGCTTTCTTT. Residues: CASSLAQGGTEAFF.

Written as DNA, the CDR3 is TGTGCCAGCAGCTTACGACTAGCGGGACCAAACTACGAGCAGTACTTC. Its protein product is CASSLRLAGPNYEQYF. V is TRBV11-1 and J is TRBJ2-7, with 11 bases identical to TRBD2. The J segment lost 3 bases and the V segment lost 2 bases, leaving 6 bases of the junction unmatched. Germline V lookup: CDR1 SGHAT, CDR2 FQDESV (reference sequence). The CDR3 loop spans 16 amino acids.

This clone was found once. The rearrangement links TRBV5-1 to TRBJ2-7, with a weak D call TRBD1 (5 bases). The CDR3 is made up of 14 amino acids. The germline V gene encodes CDR1 SGHRS and CDR2 YFSETQ. V was pared by 7 bases and J by 3 bases, with 17 bases between. CDR3 in DNA: TGCGCCAGCTTCGACTTAGGCAGGGTCTACGAGCAGTACTTC. The encoded protein is CASFDLGRVYEQYF.

This chain joins TRBV5-1 and TRBJ2-7; 12 bases match TRBD2. Germline values: CDR1 SGHRS, CDR2 YFSETQ. CDR3 length equals 16 residues. With 4 bases clipped from V and 7 bases from J, the junction kept 12 bases outside the gene matches. For the CDR3, the DNA is TGCGCCAGCAGCCGTTCTAGCGGGAGGGTCCGTGGTGAGCAGTACTTC. Residues: CASSRSSGRVRGEQYF.

J is TRBJ2-1 and V is TRBV11-2, with 10 nucleotides matching TRBD2. This CDR3 comprises 15 residues. Germline V CDR1 and CDR2: SGHAT, FQNNGV. V shed 5 bases, J shed 10 bases, and the junction held 11 bases outside the gene matches. CDR3: CASSPFLAGAHEQFF. DNA of the CDR3: TGTGCCAGCAGCCCTTTTCTAGCGGGAGCCCACGAGCAGTTCTTC.

As to this clone: With a much larger clone just one base away, this may be a read error. In the same sample, other DNA sequences code for this CDR3. This chain links TRBV4-1 with TRBJ2-7; D is uncertain. CDR1 and CDR2 from the germline V gene are MGHRA and YSYEKL. The CDR3 spans 12 residues. V was clipped by 0 bases and J by 4 bases, with 4 bases between them. This CDR3 is CASSQDNYEQYF. The CDR3 DNA follows: TGCGCCAGCAGCCAAGATAATTACGAGCAGTACTTC.